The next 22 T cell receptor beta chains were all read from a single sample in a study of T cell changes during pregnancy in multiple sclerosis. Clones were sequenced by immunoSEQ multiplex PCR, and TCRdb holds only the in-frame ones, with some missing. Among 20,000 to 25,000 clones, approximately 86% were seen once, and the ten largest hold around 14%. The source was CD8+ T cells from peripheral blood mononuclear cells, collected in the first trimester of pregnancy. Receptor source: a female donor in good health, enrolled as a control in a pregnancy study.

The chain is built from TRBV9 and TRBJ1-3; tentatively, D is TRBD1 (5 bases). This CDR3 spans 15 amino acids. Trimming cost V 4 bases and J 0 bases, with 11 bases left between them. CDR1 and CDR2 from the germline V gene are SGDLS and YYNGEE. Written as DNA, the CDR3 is TGTGCCAGCAGCCCAACGGGGGTCTCTGGAAACACCATATATTTT. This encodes CASSPTGVSGNTIYF.

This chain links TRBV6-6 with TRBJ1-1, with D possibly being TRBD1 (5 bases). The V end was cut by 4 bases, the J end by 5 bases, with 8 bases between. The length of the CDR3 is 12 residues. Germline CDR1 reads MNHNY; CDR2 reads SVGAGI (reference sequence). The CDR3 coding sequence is TGTGCCAGCAGTTTCGGGGGTACTGAAGCTTTCTTT. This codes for CASSFGGTEAFF.

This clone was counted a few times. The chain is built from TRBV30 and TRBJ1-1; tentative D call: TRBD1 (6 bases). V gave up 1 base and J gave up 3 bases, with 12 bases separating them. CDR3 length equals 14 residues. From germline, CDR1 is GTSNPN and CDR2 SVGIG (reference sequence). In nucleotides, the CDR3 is TGTGCCTGGAGTGCGGGCAGGGGAGACACTGAAGCTTTCTTT. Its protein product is CAWSAGRGDTEAFF.

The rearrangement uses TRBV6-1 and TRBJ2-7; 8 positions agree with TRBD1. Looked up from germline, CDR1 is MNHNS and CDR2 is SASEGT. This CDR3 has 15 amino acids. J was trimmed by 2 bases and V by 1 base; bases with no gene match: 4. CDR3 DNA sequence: TGTGCCAGCAGTGAAGGGACAGGGTCCCCCTACGAGCAGTACTTC. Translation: CASSEGTGSPYEQYF.

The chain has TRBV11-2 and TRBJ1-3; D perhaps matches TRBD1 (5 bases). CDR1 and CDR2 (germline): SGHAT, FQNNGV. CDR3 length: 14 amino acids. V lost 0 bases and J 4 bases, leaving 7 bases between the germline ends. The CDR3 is CASSLERQGNTIYF. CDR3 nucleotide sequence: TGTGCCAGCAGCTTAGAACGACAGGGAAACACCATATATTTT.

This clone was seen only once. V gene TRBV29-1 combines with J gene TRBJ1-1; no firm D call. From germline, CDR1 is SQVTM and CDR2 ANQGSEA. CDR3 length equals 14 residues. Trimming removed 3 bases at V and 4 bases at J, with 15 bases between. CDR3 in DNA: TGCAGCGTTGACCCCCCGCGAGCGGCCACTGAAGCTTTCTTT. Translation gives CSVDPPRAATEAFF.

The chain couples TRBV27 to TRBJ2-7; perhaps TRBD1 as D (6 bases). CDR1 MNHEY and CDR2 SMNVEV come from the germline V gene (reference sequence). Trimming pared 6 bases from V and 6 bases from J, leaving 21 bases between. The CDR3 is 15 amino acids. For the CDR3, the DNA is TGTGCCAGCAGGCCACACGCAGGGGTCAGGCGCGAGCAGTACTTC. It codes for CASRPHAGVRREQYF.

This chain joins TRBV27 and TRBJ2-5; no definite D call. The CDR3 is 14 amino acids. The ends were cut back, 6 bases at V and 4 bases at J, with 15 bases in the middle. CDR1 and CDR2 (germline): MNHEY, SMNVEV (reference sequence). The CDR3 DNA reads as TGTGCCAGCAGCGGAGTAGGCTCACTAGAGACCCAGTACTTC. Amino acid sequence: CASSGVGSLETQYF.

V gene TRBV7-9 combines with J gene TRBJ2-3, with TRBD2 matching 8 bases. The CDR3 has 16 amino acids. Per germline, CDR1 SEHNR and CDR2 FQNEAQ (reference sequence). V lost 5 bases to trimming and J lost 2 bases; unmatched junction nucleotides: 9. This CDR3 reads CASSPHIAGPTDTQYF. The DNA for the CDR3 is TGTGCCAGCAGCCCGCACATAGCGGGGCCCACAGATACGCAGTATTTT.

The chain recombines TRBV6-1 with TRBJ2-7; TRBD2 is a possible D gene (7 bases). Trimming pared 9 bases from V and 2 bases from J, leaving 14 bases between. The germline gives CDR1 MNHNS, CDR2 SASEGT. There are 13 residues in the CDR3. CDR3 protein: CARPRGGTYEQYF. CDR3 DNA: TGTGCCAGGCCTAGGGGGGGGACCTACGAGCAGTACTTC.

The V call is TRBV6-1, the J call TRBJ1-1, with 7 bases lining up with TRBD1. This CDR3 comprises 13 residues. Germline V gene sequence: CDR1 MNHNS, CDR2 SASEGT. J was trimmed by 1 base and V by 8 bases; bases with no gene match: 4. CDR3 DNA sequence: TGTGCCAGCTGGGGACAGCCGAACACTGAAGCTTTCTTT. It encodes CASWGQPNTEAFF.

The CDR3 nucleotides read TGTGCCAGCAGACCTCAGGGGGCGTCCCTCACAGATACGCAGTATTTT. This sequence encodes CASRPQGASLTDTQYF. V usage is TRBV2 and J usage is TRBJ2-3; 8 bases match TRBD1. The J segment lost 2 bases and the V segment lost 6 bases, leaving 10 bases of the junction unmatched. The length of the CDR3 is 16 residues. Per the germline V gene, CDR1 is SNHLY and CDR2 is FYNNEI. Full variable domain (outside the CDR3, taken from reference TRBV2 and TRBJ2-3): EPEVTQTPSHQVTQMGQEVILRCVPISNHLYFYWYRQILGQKVEFLVSFYNNEISEKSEIFDDQFSVERPDGSNFTLKIRSTKLEDSAMYFCASRPQGASLTDTQYFGPGTRLTVL.

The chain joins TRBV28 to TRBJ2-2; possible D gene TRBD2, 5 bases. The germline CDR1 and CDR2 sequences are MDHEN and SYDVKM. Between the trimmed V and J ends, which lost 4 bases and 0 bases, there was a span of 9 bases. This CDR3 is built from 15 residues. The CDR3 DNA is TGTGCCAGCAGTTCCGGGAATACGAACACCGGGGAGCTGTTTTTT. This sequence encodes CASSSGNTNTGELFF.

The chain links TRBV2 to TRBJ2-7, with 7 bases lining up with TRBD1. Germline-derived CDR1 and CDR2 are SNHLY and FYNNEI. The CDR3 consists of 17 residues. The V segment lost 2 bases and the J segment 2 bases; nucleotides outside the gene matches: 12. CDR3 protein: CASSESRAGTAAYEQYF. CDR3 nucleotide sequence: TGTGCCAGCAGTGAATCCCGAGCCGGGACAGCGGCCTACGAGCAGTACTTC.

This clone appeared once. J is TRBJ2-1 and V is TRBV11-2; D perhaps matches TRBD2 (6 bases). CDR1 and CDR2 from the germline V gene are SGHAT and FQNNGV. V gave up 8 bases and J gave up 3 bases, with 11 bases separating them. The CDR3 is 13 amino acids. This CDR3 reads CASGGYDYNEQFF. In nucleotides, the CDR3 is TGTGCCAGCGGGGGGTACGACTACAATGAGCAGTTCTTC.

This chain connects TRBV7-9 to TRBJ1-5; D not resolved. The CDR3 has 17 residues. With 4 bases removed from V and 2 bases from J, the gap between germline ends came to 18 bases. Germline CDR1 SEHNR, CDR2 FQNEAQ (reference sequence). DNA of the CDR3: TGTGCCAGCAGCTCTCGGAATACAGAGAACGGCAATCAGCCCCAGCATTTT. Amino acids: CASSSRNTENGNQPQHF.

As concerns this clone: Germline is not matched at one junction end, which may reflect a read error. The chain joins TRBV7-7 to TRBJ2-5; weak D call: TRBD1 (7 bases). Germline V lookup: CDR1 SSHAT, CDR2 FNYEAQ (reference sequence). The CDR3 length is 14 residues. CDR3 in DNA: TGTGCTAGCAGCCGCGGGACAGTACAAGAGACCCAGTACTTC. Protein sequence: CASSRGTVQETQYF.

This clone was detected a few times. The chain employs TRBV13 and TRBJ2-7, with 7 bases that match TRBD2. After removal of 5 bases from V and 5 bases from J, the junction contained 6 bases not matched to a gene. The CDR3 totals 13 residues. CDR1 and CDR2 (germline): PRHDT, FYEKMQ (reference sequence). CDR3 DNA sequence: TGTGCCAGCAGCCGACCTGGGAGGGACGAGCAGTACTTC. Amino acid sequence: CASSRPGRDEQYF.

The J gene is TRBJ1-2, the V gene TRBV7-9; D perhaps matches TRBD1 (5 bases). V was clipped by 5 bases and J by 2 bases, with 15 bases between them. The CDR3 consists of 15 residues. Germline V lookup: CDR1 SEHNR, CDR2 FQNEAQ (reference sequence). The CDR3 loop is CASSHPLGHNYGYTF. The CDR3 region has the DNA TGTGCCAGCAGCCACCCCCTCGGACACAACTATGGCTACACCTTC.

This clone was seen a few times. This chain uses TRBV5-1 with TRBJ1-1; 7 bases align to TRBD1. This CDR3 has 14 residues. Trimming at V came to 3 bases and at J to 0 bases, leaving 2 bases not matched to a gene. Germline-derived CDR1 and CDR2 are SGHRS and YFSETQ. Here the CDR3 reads CASSWDRMNTEAFF. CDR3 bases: TGCGCCAGCAGCTGGGACAGAATGAACACTGAAGCTTTCTTT.

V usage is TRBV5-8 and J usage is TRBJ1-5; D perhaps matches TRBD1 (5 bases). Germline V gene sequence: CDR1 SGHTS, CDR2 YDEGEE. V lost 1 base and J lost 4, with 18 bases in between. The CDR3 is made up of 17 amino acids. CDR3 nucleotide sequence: TGTGCCAGCAGCTTGACGCAGGGTTTACCGATAAATCAGCCCCAGCATTTT. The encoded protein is CASSLTQGLPINQPQHF.

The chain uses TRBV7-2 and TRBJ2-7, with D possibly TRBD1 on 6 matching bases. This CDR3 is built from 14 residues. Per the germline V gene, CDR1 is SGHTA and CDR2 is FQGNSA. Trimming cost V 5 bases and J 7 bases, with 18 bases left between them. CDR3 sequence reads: CASSKIVGAGEQYF. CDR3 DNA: TGTGCCAGCAGCAAGATAGTGGGGGCTGGGGAGCAGTACTTC. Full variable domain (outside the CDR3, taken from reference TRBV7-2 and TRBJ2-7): GAGVSQSPSNKVTEKGKDVELRCDPISGHTALYWYRQSLGQGLEFLIYFQGNSAPDKSGLPSDRFSAERTGGSVSTLTIQRTQQEDSAVYLCASSKIVGAGEQYFGPGTRLTVT.